The entry below describes one T cell receptor (beta chain). Its specificity is unknown. The data were taken from a study of cytomegalovirus exposure and HLA in healthy donors. The study's findings and limits: TCR beta sequences reportedly predicted most subjects' HLA-A and HLA-B alleles accurately.

The PCR was carried out with 60 Vbeta primers and 13 Jbeta primers. As handled by the study authors: A later analysis counted tens of millions of unique TCR beta chains, some 10 million shared. TCRdb keeps only in-frame clones here, not all; method: immunoSEQ multiplex PCR. For V, J and clone size, that table is used; D and trimming come from the DNA. The sample records some 140,000 clones, roughly 77% being singletons. This TCR was sampled from a female donor in good health and CMV-seronegative. Sequencing was performed on PBMCs.

This chain's CDR3 is CASPIRTVDEKLFF. DNA for the CDR3: TGCGCCAGCCCCATTCGGACAGTGGATGAAAAACTGTTTTTT. The chain joins TRBV4-3 to TRBJ1-4; a weak D match, TRBD1 (6 bases). Germline V gene sequence: CDR1 LGHNA, CDR2 YSLEER. V was clipped by 8 bases and J by 6 bases, with 16 bases between them. The CDR3 has 14 amino acids.